This T cell receptor beta chain was sequenced during a study of lymphopenia after photon versus proton radiotherapy. Study-level findings and limits: Authors raise, but do not show, better survival with proton therapy.

A remark on this clone: Antigen: not known.

This table comes from immunoSEQ multiplex PCR, and its TCRdb copy is limited to in-frame clones, with some not included. Of over 50,000 clones in the sample, approximately 83% are singletons; the top ten hold approximately 2.4%. The source material was peripheral blood, sampled from a patient treated with photon-based radiotherapy. The sequence derives from a man between 40 and 49 years old with gastric cancer.

CDR3 sequence reads: CASRTAQGGTEAFF. The DNA of the CDR3 is TGTGCCAGTCGAACGGCTCAGGGGGGCACTGAAGCTTTCTTT. V and J are TRBV18 and TRBJ1-1; 7 bases agree with TRBD1. The V gene end was trimmed by 9 bases and the J gene end by 4 bases; junction bases not matched to a gene: 11. In germline, CDR1 is KGHSH, CDR2 LQKENI. The CDR3 consists of 14 residues.